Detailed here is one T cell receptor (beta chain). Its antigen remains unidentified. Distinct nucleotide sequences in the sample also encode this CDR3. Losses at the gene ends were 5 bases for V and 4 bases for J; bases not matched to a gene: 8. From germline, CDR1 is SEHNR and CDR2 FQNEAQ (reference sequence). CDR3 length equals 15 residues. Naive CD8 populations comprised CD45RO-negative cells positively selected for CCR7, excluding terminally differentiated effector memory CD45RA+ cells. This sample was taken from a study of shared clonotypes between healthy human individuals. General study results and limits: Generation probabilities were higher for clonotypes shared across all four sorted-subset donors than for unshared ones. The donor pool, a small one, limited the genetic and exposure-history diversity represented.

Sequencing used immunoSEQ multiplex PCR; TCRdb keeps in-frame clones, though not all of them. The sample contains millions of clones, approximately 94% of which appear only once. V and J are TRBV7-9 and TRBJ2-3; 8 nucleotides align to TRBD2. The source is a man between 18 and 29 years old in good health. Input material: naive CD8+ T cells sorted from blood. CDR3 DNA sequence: TGTGCCAGCAGCCACTTGGCGGGGGGCCCAGATACGCAGTATTTT. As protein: CASSHLAGGPDTQYF.